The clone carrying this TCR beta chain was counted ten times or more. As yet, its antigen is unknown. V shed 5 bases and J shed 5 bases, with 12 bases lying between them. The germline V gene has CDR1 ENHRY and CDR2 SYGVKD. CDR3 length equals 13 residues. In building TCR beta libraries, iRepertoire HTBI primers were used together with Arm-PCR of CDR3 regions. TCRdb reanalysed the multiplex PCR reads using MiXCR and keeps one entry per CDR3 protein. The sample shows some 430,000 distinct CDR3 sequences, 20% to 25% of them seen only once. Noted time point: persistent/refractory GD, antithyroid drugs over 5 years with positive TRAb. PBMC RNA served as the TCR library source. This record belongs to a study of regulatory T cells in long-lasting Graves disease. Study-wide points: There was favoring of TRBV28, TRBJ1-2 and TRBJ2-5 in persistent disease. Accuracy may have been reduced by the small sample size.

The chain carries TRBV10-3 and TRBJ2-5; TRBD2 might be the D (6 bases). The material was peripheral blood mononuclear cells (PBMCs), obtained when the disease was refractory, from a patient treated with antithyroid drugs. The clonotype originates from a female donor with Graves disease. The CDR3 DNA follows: TGTGCCATCAGTATGACTAGAGGGGAGACCCAGTACTTC. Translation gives CAISMTRGETQYF.